One sample yielded the 24 T cell receptor beta chains listed below, sequenced in a study of shared clonotypes between healthy human individuals (dated by TCRdb to 2020 to 2022). The protocol used for the library was the immunoSEQ multiplex PCR assay. TCRdb obtained this table from immuneACCESS and retained in-frame rearrangements with V and J assigned. These tables miss some clones; where compared with another copy, unresolved V genes account for less than half of the shortfall, and the remainder is unexplained. The sample table lists hundreds of thousands of clones, about 74% of them with a count of one. The ten largest clones capture over 1.5% of the sample. The sample comprised memory CD4+ T cells sorted from blood. In light of the paper, this sample's cell subset or site label describes: CD45RA-negative fraction. The origin of the receptors is a woman aged 30 to 39 in good health.

The chain combines TRBV19 with TRBJ1-1; no clear D. V was shortened by 5 bases and J by 2 bases, with 15 bases between the two germline ends. The CDR3 loop spans 15 amino acids. Germline-derived CDR1 and CDR2 are LNHDA and SQIVND (reference sequence). The CDR3 protein is CASSPQEGINTEAFF. The CDR3 bases are TGTGCCAGTAGTCCGCAGGAAGGGATTAACACTGAAGCTTTCTTT. Combining the CDR3 with reference TRBV19 and TRBJ1-1 gives the whole variable domain DGGITQSPKYLFRKEGQNVTLSCEQNLNHDAMYWYRQDPGQGLRLIYYSQIVNDFQKGDIAEGYSVSREKKESFPLTVTSAQKNPTAFYLCASSPQEGINTEAFFGQGTRLTVV.

With regard to this clone: This specimen includes other DNA sequences encoding the same CDR3. The CDR3 coding sequence is TGCGCCAGCAGCTTGACCGGGACATTGAACACTGAAGCTTTCTTT. Translating it yields CASSLTGTLNTEAFF. This rearrangement joins TRBV5-1 to TRBJ1-1; D may be TRBD1 (6 bases). The germline CDR1 and CDR2 sequences are SGHRS and YFSETQ. The V end lost 1 base, the J end lost 0 bases, and 10 bases lay between the germline ends. The CDR3 loop spans 15 amino acids.

The V gene is TRBV29-1, the J gene TRBJ2-7; 7 positions agree with TRBD2. V gave up 4 bases and J gave up 2 bases; unmatched junction bases: 5. CDR1 and CDR2 from the germline V gene are SQVTM and ANQGSEA. This CDR3 has 13 residues. The CDR3 protein is CSVAGREPYEQYF. DNA of the CDR3: TGCAGCGTTGCGGGGCGGGAGCCCTACGAGCAGTACTTC.

Only a few counts were recorded for this clone. The J gene is TRBJ1-2, the V gene TRBV19; D not certain. This CDR3 is 15 amino acids long. The germline CDR1 and CDR2 sequences are LNHDA and SQIVND (reference sequence). V lost 9 bases, J lost 4 bases, and 21 bases lay in between. The CDR3 sequence: CASSLSSIYRYGYTF. For the CDR3, the DNA is TGTGCCAGCAGTCTTAGCAGTATCTACCGCTATGGCTACACCTTC.

The chain has TRBV5-8 and TRBJ1-2, with 7 bases identical to TRBD1. This CDR3 contains 16 residues. V gave up 4 bases and J gave up 2 bases; unmatched junction bases: 11. Germline-derived CDR1 and CDR2 are SGHTS and YDEGEE. The CDR3 nucleotides are TGTGCCAGCAGCACGATACAGGGGATGGGAAACTATGGCTACACCTTC. Encoded protein: CASSTIQGMGNYGYTF.

The CDR3 region is CASSTQALTPYNEQFF. CDR3 sequence (DNA): TGTGCCAGTAGCACTCAAGCGCTAACGCCCTACAATGAGCAGTTCTTC. This chain uses TRBV19 with TRBJ2-1; D is uncertain. V lost 6 bases and J 2 bases, leaving 17 bases between the germline ends. In germline, CDR1 is LNHDA, CDR2 SQIVND (reference sequence). CDR3 length: 16 amino acids.

This clone has only a few counts. V gene TRBV6-6 combines with J gene TRBJ2-4; TRBD2 matches 7 bases. The CDR3 loop spans 15 amino acids. Germline V gene data show CDR1 as MNHNY and CDR2 as SVGAGI (reference sequence). Germline trimming cut 6 bases from V and 2 bases from J; bases unmatched to any gene: 7. The CDR3 protein is CASSGRGDSKNIQYF. The CDR3 coding sequence is TGTGCCAGCAGCGGCCGGGGGGATTCCAAAAACATTCAGTACTTC.

There are a few counts of this clone. This chain connects TRBV29-1 to TRBJ2-5; possibly TRBD2 for D (7 bases). Trimming removed 6 bases from V and 5 bases from J, with 13 bases in between. The CDR3 covers 12 residues. Germline V gene data show CDR1 as SQVTM and CDR2 as ANQGSEA. The CDR3 protein is CSVASGGETQYF. The CDR3 DNA is TGCAGCGTGGCCTCGGGGGGCGAGACCCAGTACTTC.

This clone was seen only once. This CDR3 is also generated by other DNA sequences in the sample. J is TRBJ1-3 and V is TRBV5-1, with 7 bases fitting TRBD1. V dropped 3 bases and J dropped 4; count of bases not matched to a gene: 4. Germline assignment: CDR1 SGHRS and CDR2 YFSETQ. This CDR3 has 14 residues. CDR3 nucleotides: TGCGCCAGCAGCTCGGGGACAGAGGGAAACACCATATATTTT. It is translated as CASSSGTEGNTIYF.

The V and J genes are TRBV30 and TRBJ2-5; possibly TRBD1 for D (5 bases). This CDR3 is built from 13 residues. Germline V gene lookup returns CDR1 GTSNPN and CDR2 SVGIG (reference sequence). Trimming stripped 5 bases from V and 2 bases from J, with 12 bases between. The CDR3 loop reads CAWSQGDQETQYF. CDR3 DNA: TGTGCCTGGTCCCAAGGGGATCAAGAGACCCAGTACTTC.

The sample holds one count of this clone. The chain links TRBV10-1 to TRBJ2-7, with D hard to call. Germline CDR1 and CDR2: WNHNN and SYGVQD (reference sequence). V shed 4 bases and J shed 0 bases, with 7 bases lying between them. The CDR3 contains 13 residues. CDR3 sequence (DNA): TGCGCCAGCAGTGCTGGCAACTCCTACGAGCAGTACTTC. This translates into CASSAGNSYEQYF.

The chain uses TRBV7-7 and TRBJ2-3; D is perhaps TRBD2 (5 bases). The CDR3 consists of 13 residues. Germline assignment: CDR1 SSHAT and CDR2 FNYEAQ (reference sequence). Trimming pared 3 bases from V and 6 bases from J, leaving 10 bases between. The CDR3 bases are TGTGCCAGCAGCTTTACGGGAATGGATACGCAGTATTTT. Protein sequence: CASSFTGMDTQYF.

Note on this clone: Other nucleotide sequences in the sample specify the same CDR3. This rearrangement joins TRBV5-1 to TRBJ2-1, with 7 bases matching TRBD2. This CDR3 contains 15 residues. CDR1 SGHRS and CDR2 YFSETQ come from the germline V gene. V gave up 2 bases and J gave up 2 bases; unmatched junction bases: 4. The chain's CDR3 is CASSLSSGAYNEQFF. The CDR3 bases are TGCGCCAGCAGCTTATCCAGCGGGGCCTACAATGAGCAGTTCTTC.

The CDR3 sequence: CASSSQDRARKGYYGYTF. The CDR3, as DNA: TGTGCCAGCAGTTCCCAGGACAGGGCTCGAAAGGGGTACTATGGCTACACCTTC. The chain employs TRBV2 and TRBJ1-2; 8 bases are shared with TRBD1. The V and J ends lost 5 bases and 3 bases, in that order; junction bases with no gene match: 17. Per germline, CDR1 SNHLY and CDR2 FYNNEI. The CDR3 runs 18 residues. Combining the CDR3 with reference TRBV2 and TRBJ1-2 gives the whole variable domain EPEVTQTPSHQVTQMGQEVILRCVPISNHLYFYWYRQILGQKVEFLVSFYNNEISEKSEIFDDQFSVERPDGSNFTLKIRSTKLEDSAMYFCASSSQDRARKGYYGYTFGSGTRLTVV.

The V gene is TRBV5-1, the J gene TRBJ1-4; 10 bases align to TRBD1. The CDR3 is 13 residues long. Germline CDR1 SGHRS, CDR2 YFSETQ. V dropped 4 bases and J dropped 10; count of bases not matched to a gene: 4. DNA for the CDR3: TGCGCCAGCAGCGCTGGACAGGGGGGAAAACTGTTTTTT. Protein: CASSAGQGGKLFF.

Notes on this clone: Other DNA sequences in this specimen translate into the identical CDR3. The CDR3 protein is CASSWTGGGNQPQHF. DNA for the CDR3: TGCGCCAGCAGTTGGACAGGGGGCGGCAATCAGCCCCAGCATTTT. This chain connects TRBV5-1 to TRBJ1-5; 11 bases agree with TRBD1. CDR3 length: 15 amino acids. The germline CDR1 and CDR2 sequences are SGHRS and YFSETQ. Germline trimming cut 5 bases from V and 2 bases from J; bases unmatched to any gene: 3.

The rearrangement uses TRBV19 and TRBJ2-1, with 10 nucleotides matching TRBD2. Germline CDR1 LNHDA, CDR2 SQIVND (reference sequence). V lost 6 bases to trimming and J lost 4 bases; unmatched junction nucleotides: 30. The CDR3 has 23 amino acids. This chain's CDR3 is CASRAPGGRSGRASTFGYNEQFF. The CDR3 DNA reads TGTGCCAGTAGAGCTCCAGGGGGCCGAAGCGGGAGGGCGTCAACATTCGGGTACAATGAGCAGTTCTTC.

The V gene is TRBV28, the J gene TRBJ2-5, with D possibly being TRBD1 (6 bases). Looked up from germline, CDR1 is MDHEN and CDR2 is SYDVKM. V was trimmed by 2 bases and J by 2 bases, leaving 12 bases between them. This CDR3 spans 15 amino acids. The CDR3 sequence is CASSLPGAEQETQYF. As DNA, the CDR3 is TGTGCCAGCAGTTTACCAGGGGCAGAACAAGAGACCCAGTACTTC.

The chain joins TRBV5-1 to TRBJ2-5, with D possibly TRBD2 on 6 matching bases. With the DNA end fitting TRBJ2-7 better, the J assignment may be wrong. The CDR3 has 15 residues. Germline CDR1 and CDR2: SGHRS and YFSETQ. This chain's CDR3 is CASSSQARGTNEQYF. The CDR3 nucleotides read TGCGCCAGCAGCTCGCAGGCCCGGGGGACCAACGAGCAGTACTTC.

The V call is TRBV7-2, the J call TRBJ1-4, with D possibly TRBD1 on 5 matching bases. V was cut by 5 bases and J by 4 bases, with 17 bases left in between. Germline CDR1 SGHTA, CDR2 FQGNSA. This CDR3 region has 16 residues. The CDR3 bases are TGTGCCAGCAGCCCCTGGTCCGGGGGGGATAATGAAAAACTGTTTTTT. It specifies CASSPWSGGDNEKLFF.

This clone was seen just once. The chain couples TRBV19 to TRBJ1-5; D perhaps matches TRBD1 (5 bases). Germline-derived CDR1 and CDR2 are LNHDA and SQIVND (reference sequence). Trimming cost V 9 bases and J 2 bases, with 17 bases left between them. This CDR3 spans 15 amino acids. CDR3 sequence: CASRRGREGNQPQHF. The CDR3 region has the DNA TGTGCCAGCCGTCGGGGGAGGGAGGGCAATCAGCCCCAGCATTTT.

There are many counts of this clone. The chain combines TRBV5-1 with TRBJ2-3, with a possible D match to TRBD1 (6 bases). Germline V gives CDR1 SGHRS, CDR2 YFSETQ. V lost 4 bases and J lost 6, with 18 bases in between. The length of the CDR3 is 15 residues. The CDR3 spells CASSGPDRALDTQYF. The CDR3 nucleotides are TGCGCCAGCAGCGGTCCGGACAGAGCCCTGGATACGCAGTATTTT.

The genes are TRBV6-6 and TRBJ2-7; 10 bases are shared with TRBD1. The CDR3 covers 15 residues. Trimming cost V 5 bases and J 2 bases; bases outside gene matches: 6. Germline V gene data show CDR1 as MNHNY and CDR2 as SVGAGI (reference sequence). The CDR3 DNA sequence: TGTGCCAGCAGTATCGGACAGGGGGTGACCTACGAGCAGTACTTC. It encodes CASSIGQGVTYEQYF.

The V call is TRBV27, the J call TRBJ2-7; TRBD2 aligns across 9 bases. Trimming cost V 4 bases and J 2 bases; bases outside gene matches: 3. Germline lookup yields CDR1 MNHEY and CDR2 SMNVEV (reference sequence). This CDR3 region has 14 residues. This CDR3 reads CASSSLAGTYEQYF. The DNA of the CDR3 is TGTGCCAGCAGTTCGCTAGCGGGAACCTACGAGCAGTACTTC.